The 14 T cell receptor beta chains below all came from one sample that was sequenced in a study of beta chain features in type 1 diabetes. General study results and limits: Shorter TCRB CDR3s, moderately but significantly so, marked every one of the four CD4+ subsets in Type 1 diabetes patients.

Expressed TCRB transcripts were sequenced because the isolated RNA had all been reverse transcribed beforehand. Clones were read by immunoSEQ multiplex PCR, and TCRdb kept only the in-frame ones, dropping some. The sample lists hundreds of thousands of clones; around 15% were seen once. Their antigens are not known. Sequencing used naive CD4+ T cells from blood. The receptors originated from a man younger than 30 with type 1 diabetes.

This clone was counted between two and nine times. The rearrangement joins TRBV4-1 to TRBJ1-5; possible D gene TRBD1, 5 bases. The V end lost 1 base, the J end lost 0 bases, and 16 bases lay between the germline ends. CDR3 length: 18 residues. Germline V CDR1 and CDR2: MGHRA, YSYEKL. The CDR3 DNA reads TGCGCCAGCAGCCAAGGGCCCTCCCCAGGGTATAGCAATCAGCCCCAGCATTTT. It codes for CASSQGPSPGYSNQPQHF.

This sequence joins TRBV29-1 and TRBJ2-5, with a tentative D call TRBD1 (5 bases). The CDR3 extends over 12 amino acids. Germline V gene lookup returns CDR1 SQVTM and CDR2 ANQGSEA. The V gene lost 7 bases and the J gene lost 5 bases, with 14 bases spanning the gap. This chain's CDR3 is CSDDDSAETQYF. CDR3 nucleotide sequence: TGCAGCGACGATGACAGTGCGGAGACCCAGTACTTC. Full variable domain (remainder filled in from reference TRBV29-1 and TRBJ2-5): SAVISQKPSRDICQRGTSLTIQCQVDSQVTMMFWYRQQPGQSLTLIATANQGSEATYESGFVIDKFPISRPNLTFSTLTVSNMSPEDSSIYLCSDDDSAETQYFGPGTRLLVL.

V and J are TRBV7-6 and TRBJ2-2; D might be TRBD1 (6 bases). With 5 bases removed from V and 0 bases from J, the gap between germline ends came to 13 bases. The germline V gene encodes CDR1 SGHVS and CDR2 FNYEAQ. CDR3 length equals 16 residues. The CDR3 region is CASSRSQGTNTGELFF. The CDR3 nucleotides are TGTGCCAGCAGCCGGTCCCAGGGGACGAACACCGGGGAGCTGTTTTTT.

The chain employs TRBV10-3 and TRBJ2-6, with TRBD1 as a possible D gene (6 bases). Germline loops: CDR1 ENHRY, CDR2 SYGVKD. CDR3 length: 15 residues. V lost 6 bases to trimming and J lost 0 bases, with 9 bases between them. The chain's CDR3 is CAIRRQDSGANVLTF. For the CDR3, the DNA is TGTGCCATCAGAAGACAGGACTCTGGGGCCAACGTCCTGACTTTC.

The table lists this clone with a few counts. The V gene is TRBV2, the J gene TRBJ2-7; TRBD1 matches 8 bases. In germline, CDR1 is SNHLY, CDR2 FYNNEI. Unmatched junction bases numbered 5, after V lost 5 bases and J lost 5 bases. The CDR3 consists of 13 residues. CDR3 nucleotides: TGTGCCAGCAGTAGGGACAGGTCCAACGAGCAGTACTTC. Its protein product is CASSRDRSNEQYF.

This clone was picked up a small number of times. The chain employs TRBV10-3 and TRBJ2-4; D possibly corresponds to TRBD2 (7 bases). V lost 10 bases and J lost 2, with 15 bases in between. This CDR3 spans 14 amino acids. CDR1 and CDR2 from the germline V gene are ENHRY and SYGVKD. The CDR3 nucleotides are TGTGCCACCCAACCCGGGGGGCCCAAAAACATTCAGTACTTC. Protein: CATQPGGPKNIQYF.

The sample holds many counts of this clone. The chain combines TRBV28 with TRBJ2-4; a weak D match, TRBD1 (5 bases). The germline V and J ends were trimmed by 2 bases and 9 bases, with 5 bases remaining between them. The CDR3 totals 11 residues. Per the germline V gene, CDR1 is MDHEN and CDR2 is SYDVKM. This CDR3 is CASSLQGIQYF. In DNA form, the CDR3 reads TGTGCCAGCAGTTTACAGGGCATTCAGTACTTC.

The genes are TRBV4-1 and TRBJ2-1, with 7 bases fitting TRBD2. CDR1 MGHRA and CDR2 YSYEKL come from the germline V gene. Germline trimming cut 0 bases from V and 7 bases from J; bases unmatched to any gene: 18. The CDR3 covers 19 residues. The CDR3 nucleotides read TGCGCCAGCAGCCAAGACCCCCTGAGGGCGGGAGTCAGGAGGAATGAGCAGTTCTTC. Its protein product is CASSQDPLRAGVRRNEQFF.

This clone was seen only a few times. The chain recombines TRBV6-5 with TRBJ2-3; perhaps TRBD1 as D (5 bases). Trimming shortened V by 2 bases and J by 1 base, and 7 bases separated the two germline ends. This CDR3 has 14 amino acids. Looked up from germline, CDR1 is MNHEY and CDR2 is SVGAGI. Here the CDR3 reads CASSYQGRTDTQYF. CDR3 coding DNA: TGTGCCAGCAGTTACCAGGGCCGCACAGATACGCAGTATTTT.

This clone was found a few times. The chain uses TRBV28 and TRBJ1-6; 8 positions match TRBD1. Per germline, CDR1 MDHEN and CDR2 SYDVKM. The CDR3 runs 14 residues. V lost 4 bases, J lost 7 bases, and 3 bases stayed unmatched. The CDR3 region is CASSSGQVNSPLHF. CDR3 nucleotide sequence: TGTGCCAGCAGTTCGGGACAGGTCAATTCACCCCTCCACTTT.

The chain is built from TRBV6-5 and TRBJ2-5; 10 bases fit TRBD1. The germline CDR1 and CDR2 sequences are MNHEY and SVGAGI. The CDR3 consists of 15 residues. With 6 bases clipped from V and 5 bases from J, the junction kept 9 bases outside the gene matches. Here the CDR3 reads CASRRRTGGVETQYF. DNA for the CDR3: TGTGCCAGCAGGCGTCGGACAGGGGGGGTGGAGACCCAGTACTTC.

This clone turned up a few times. The chain has TRBV7-2 and TRBJ2-2; perhaps TRBD2 as D (6 bases). The germline V gene has CDR1 SGHTA and CDR2 FQGNSA. The CDR3 runs 17 residues. V was clipped by 0 bases and J by 1 base, with 12 bases between them. The CDR3 sequence is CASSLAARAGNTGELFF. For the CDR3, the DNA is TGTGCCAGCAGCTTAGCGGCCCGAGCGGGGAACACCGGGGAGCTGTTTTTT.

This clone was counted only a few times. The chain is built from TRBV30 and TRBJ1-2, with D possibly being TRBD1 (5 bases). V gave up 3 bases and J gave up 6 bases, with 11 bases separating them. CDR1 and CDR2 from the germline V gene are GTSNPN and SVGIG (reference sequence). The CDR3 is made up of 12 amino acids. The CDR3 DNA reads TGTGCCTGGAGAGGAGGGGAACATGGCTACACCTTC. Its protein product is CAWRGGEHGYTF. Looking up the rest from reference TRBV30 and TRBJ1-2 gives the full variable domain: SQTIHQWPATLVQPVGSPLSLECTVEGTSNPNLYWYRQAAGRGLQLLFYSVGIGQISSEVPQNLSASRPQDRQFILSSKKLLLSDSGFYLCAWRGGEHGYTFGSGTRLTVV.

The chain is built from TRBV25-1 and TRBJ1-4; D not resolved. Looked up from germline, CDR1 is MGHDK and CDR2 is SYGVNS. Trimming took 4 bases from V and 8 from J, leaving 11 bases between them. The CDR3 is made up of 13 amino acids. The CDR3 loop reads CASSGSPGEKLFF. CDR3 coding DNA: TGTGCCAGCAGTGGATCCCCTGGGGAAAAACTGTTTTTT.